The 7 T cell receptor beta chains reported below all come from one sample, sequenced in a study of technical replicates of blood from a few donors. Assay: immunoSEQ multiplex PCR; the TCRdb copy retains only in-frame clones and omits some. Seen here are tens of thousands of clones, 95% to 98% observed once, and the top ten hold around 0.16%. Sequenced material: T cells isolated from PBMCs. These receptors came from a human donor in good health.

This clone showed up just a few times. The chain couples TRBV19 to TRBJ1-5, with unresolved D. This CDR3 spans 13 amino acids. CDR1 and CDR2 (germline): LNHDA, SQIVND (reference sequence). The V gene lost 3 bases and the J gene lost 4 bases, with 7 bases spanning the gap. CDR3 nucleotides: TGTGCCAGTAGTATGGTCCTAAATCAGCCCCAGCATTTT. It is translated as CASSMVLNQPQHF.

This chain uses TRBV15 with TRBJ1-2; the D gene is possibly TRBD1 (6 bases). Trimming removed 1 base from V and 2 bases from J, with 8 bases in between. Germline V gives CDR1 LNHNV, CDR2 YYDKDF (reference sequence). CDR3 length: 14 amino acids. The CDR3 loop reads CATSRVQGNYGYTF. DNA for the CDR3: TGTGCCACCAGCAGAGTGCAGGGGAACTATGGCTACACCTTC.

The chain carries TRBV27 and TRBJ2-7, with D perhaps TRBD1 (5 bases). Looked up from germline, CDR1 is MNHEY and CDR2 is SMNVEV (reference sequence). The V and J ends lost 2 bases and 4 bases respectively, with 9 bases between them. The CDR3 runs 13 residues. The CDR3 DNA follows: TGTGCCAGCAGTTTACAGGGCTCGTACGAGCAGTACTTC. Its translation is CASSLQGSYEQYF.

CDR3 bases: TGCGCCAGCAGCCGACTGTTTTCGGCCGTGGCTGAAGCTTTCTTT. Translating gives CASSRLFSAVAEAFF. The rearrangement uses TRBV4-1 and TRBJ1-1; no clear D. Looked up from germline, CDR1 is MGHRA and CDR2 is YSYEKL. V was shortened by 4 bases and J by 6 bases, with 18 bases between the two germline ends. The CDR3 has 15 residues.

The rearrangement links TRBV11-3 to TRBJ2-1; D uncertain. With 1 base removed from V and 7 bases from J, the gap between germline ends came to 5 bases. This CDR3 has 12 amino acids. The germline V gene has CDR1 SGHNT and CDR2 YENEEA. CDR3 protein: CASSLGRNEQFF. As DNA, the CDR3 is TGTGCCAGCAGCTTAGGTCGTAATGAGCAGTTCTTC.

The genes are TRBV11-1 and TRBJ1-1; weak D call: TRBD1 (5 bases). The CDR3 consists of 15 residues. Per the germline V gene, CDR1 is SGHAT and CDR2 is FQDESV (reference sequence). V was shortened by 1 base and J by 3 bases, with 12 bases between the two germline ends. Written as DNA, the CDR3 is TGTGCCAGCAGCTTAGGCAGGGCACTCTACACTGAAGCTTTCTTT. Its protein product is CASSLGRALYTEAFF.

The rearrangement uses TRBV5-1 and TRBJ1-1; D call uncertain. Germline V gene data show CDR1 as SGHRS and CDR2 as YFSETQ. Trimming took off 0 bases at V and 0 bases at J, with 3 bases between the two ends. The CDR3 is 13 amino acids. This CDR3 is CASSLVLNTEAFF. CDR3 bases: TGCGCCAGCAGCTTGGTATTGAACACTGAAGCTTTCTTT.